A selection of T cell receptor beta chains follows, all from one sample in a study of CXCR3-negative and CXCR3-positive naive CD8 T cells. TCRdb re-called the 5' RACE reads; one entry per CDR3 protein, DNA not given. This sample contains about 56,000 distinct CDR3 sequences. The sequencing sample was made of naive CXCR3+ CD8+ T cells from blood. All receptors come from a human donor in good health. Some clones in this sample may be carry-over from other donors' samples. The CDR3 runs from the conserved cysteine through the conserved F or W.

TRBJ1-1	TRBV29-1	CSVRTVEDTEAFF
TRBJ2-3	TRBV4-2	CASSQERADTQYF
TRBJ1-1	TRBV6-5	CASSYYAARSGRTEAFF
TRBJ2-3	TRBV20-1	CSARTGVGDTQYF
TRBJ1-1	TRBV29-1	CSVEGRGIPPMNTEAFF
TRBJ2-5	TRBV11-2	CASSLDAGFVGETQYF
TRBJ2-3	TRBV7-2	CASSSLGGADTQYF
TRBJ1-5	TRBV6-5	CASSDINQPQHF
TRBJ1-1	TRBV12-3/TRBV12-4	CASSLRSAGPTEAFF
TRBJ1-1	TRBV15	CATSRDRRTEAFF
TRBJ2-7	TRBV27	CASSPTPSYEQYF
TRBJ1-2	TRBV25-1	CASSARVGSLFGYTF
TRBJ2-2	TRBV28	CASSFSPFTGELFF
TRBJ2-3	TRBV15	CASSRGMGATTDTQYF
TRBJ2-7	TRBV4-3	CASSQDAGGSYEQYF
TRBJ1-4	TRBV14	CASSQFRGNSEKLFF
TRBJ2-2	TRBV7-9	CASSLVSANTGELFF
TRBJ2-1	TRBV28	CASSPRDMYNEQFF
TRBJ2-2	TRBV5-4	CASSPDTGELFF
TRBJ2-2	TRBV11-3	CASGYRGNTGELFF
TRBJ2-4	TRBV3-1	CASSQDPSQGNIQYF
TRBJ2-7	TRBV19	CASWVRSYEQYF
TRBJ2-1	TRBV13	CASSTQREVFLGEQFF
TRBJ2-7	TRBV7-9	CASSFAPSSDTFIYEQYF
TRBJ2-7	TRBV4-3	CASSQGVGSEQYF
TRBJ1-1	TRBV5-4	CASSTGPAKTEAFF
TRBJ2-7	TRBV20-1	CSARDRSQSSYEQYF
TRBJ1-1	TRBV9	CASSASGGTNTEAFF
TRBJ2-1	TRBV19	CASSIVDTRRSYNEQFF
TRBJ2-3	TRBV14	CASSQGNQGVDTDTQYF
TRBJ2-3	TRBV5-5	CASSLRGARDITDTQYF
TRBJ2-5	TRBV7-2	CASSFGGSGETQYF
TRBJ2-5	TRBV12-5	CASGPVMGQETQYF
TRBJ1-1	TRBV15	CATSRWDRGWPEAFF
TRBJ1-3	TRBV7-9	CASSLGDMRSGNTIYF
TRBJ2-1	TRBV12-3/TRBV12-4	CASSTLGGPPGEQFF
TRBJ1-5	TRBV20-1	CSAVGPGGQGNQPQHF
TRBJ2-7	TRBV5-1	CASSTDRGLSSYEQYF
TRBJ2-1	TRBV4-3	CASSQYRSSYNEQFF
TRBJ1-5	TRBV6-5	CASSYSSNQPQHF
TRBJ1-1	TRBV4-2	CASSQGAGNTEAFF
TRBJ1-6	TRBV7-3	CASSLIRGHSPLHF
TRBJ2-5	TRBV18	CASSTDRRQETQYF
TRBJ2-4	TRBV20-1	CSARPYPGPGQRRDIQYF
TRBJ1-5	TRBV7-9	CASSLHNQPQHF
TRBJ2-7	TRBV6-2/TRBV6-3	CASSYSEPRDIYEQYF
TRBJ2-3	TRBV20-1	CSASETSGGTDTQYF
TRBJ2-7	TRBV20-1	CSAAGFSYEQYF
TRBJ1-1	TRBV7-9	CASSQQEVSTEAFF
TRBJ2-6	TRBV12-3/TRBV12-4	CASSSYRDRVSGANVLTF
TRBJ1-1	TRBV6-2/TRBV6-3	CATTEEGPNTEALF
TRBJ2-1	TRBV7-3	CASSLAAGNEQFF
TRBJ2-3	TRBV14	CASSQTSGFFSTDTQYF
TRBJ1-2	TRBV25-1	CASSEPPTEGDYGYTF
TRBJ1-2	TRBV27	CASSPNPLNYGYTF